This T cell receptor beta chain was found in a study of blood T cells in healthy people across ages. The CDR3 extends over 12 amino acids. V was cut by 6 bases and J by 6 bases, with 9 bases left in between. Germline V gene sequence: CDR1 MNHEY, CDR2 SVGAGI. This clonotype appeared a few times. Healthy individuals of Caucasian origin from Russia, aged about 6 to 100, served as donors. Every donor contributed 8 to 10 milliliters of peripheral blood by blood draw. With a J-beta primer mix and a sample-barcoded 5' primer, a second PCR ran 7 to 11 cycles. Each CDR3 protein is one row after TCRdb ran MiXCR on the 5' RACE reads. In the table there are about 800,000 distinct CDR3 sequences, 20% to 25% of which are singletons. In addition, the sample was reused for a study of T cells of mothers and their children.

The clonotype was recovered from a boy aged 5-17 years in good health. The rearrangement uses TRBV6-5 and TRBJ2-4; the D gene could be TRBD1 or TRBD2 (5 bases each). The sequenced material came from blood. CDR3 protein: CASRGVGNIQYF. Here the CDR3 DNA reads TGTGCCAGCAGGGGGGTGGGAAACATTCAGTACTTC.